This paragraph reports one T cell receptor (beta chain). These data originate in a study of blood T cell repertoires in COVID-19. In the study overall: The United States, Italy and Spain supplied acute and convalescent COVID-19 samples. T cells, B-cell-depleted T cells, or PBMCs provided the cDNA or gDNA that served as material.

Germline lookup yields CDR1 LNHDA and CDR2 SQIVND (reference sequence). V gave up 6 bases and J gave up 0 bases, with 11 bases separating them. The CDR3 is 14 residues long. In the original analysis: The authors estimated nucleated cell counts from reference gene primer amplification. Libraries were prepared by immunoSEQ multiplex PCR; TCRdb keeps only in-frame clonotypes and omits some of them. For V, J and clone size, that table is used; D and trimming come from the DNA. Here the sample spans about 180,000 clones, about three quarters being singletons. Sequencing was performed on peripheral blood. The sequence came from a woman older than 75 with COVID-19, enrolled during active disease. The chain carries TRBV19 and TRBJ1-2, with D uncertain. CDR3 sequence reads: CASSPVRTNYGYTF. CDR3 sequence (DNA): TGTGCCAGTAGCCCGGTGCGTACTAACTATGGCTACACCTTC.